A few counts support the clone carrying this TCR beta chain. These data belong to a study of response to subunit inactivated influenza vaccine. TCRdb reprocessed the RT-PCR reads with MiXCR, giving one entry per CDR3 protein. The data hold approximately 310,000 distinct CDR3 sequences, with around a fifth observed a single time. The TCR originated in a man between 50 and 75 years old who received an inactivated influenza vaccine. Sequencing was performed on PBMCs from blood, taken approximately 20 months after vaccination.

The CDR3: CSALTANYGYTF. In nucleotides, the CDR3 is TGCAGTGCTCTGACGGCTAACTATGGCTACACCTTC. The J gene is TRBJ1-2, the V gene TRBV20-1; D remains ambiguous. V was shortened by 5 bases and J by 0 bases, with 7 bases between the two germline ends. CDR1 and CDR2 from the germline V gene are DFQATT and SNEGSKA (reference sequence). The CDR3 loop spans 12 amino acids.